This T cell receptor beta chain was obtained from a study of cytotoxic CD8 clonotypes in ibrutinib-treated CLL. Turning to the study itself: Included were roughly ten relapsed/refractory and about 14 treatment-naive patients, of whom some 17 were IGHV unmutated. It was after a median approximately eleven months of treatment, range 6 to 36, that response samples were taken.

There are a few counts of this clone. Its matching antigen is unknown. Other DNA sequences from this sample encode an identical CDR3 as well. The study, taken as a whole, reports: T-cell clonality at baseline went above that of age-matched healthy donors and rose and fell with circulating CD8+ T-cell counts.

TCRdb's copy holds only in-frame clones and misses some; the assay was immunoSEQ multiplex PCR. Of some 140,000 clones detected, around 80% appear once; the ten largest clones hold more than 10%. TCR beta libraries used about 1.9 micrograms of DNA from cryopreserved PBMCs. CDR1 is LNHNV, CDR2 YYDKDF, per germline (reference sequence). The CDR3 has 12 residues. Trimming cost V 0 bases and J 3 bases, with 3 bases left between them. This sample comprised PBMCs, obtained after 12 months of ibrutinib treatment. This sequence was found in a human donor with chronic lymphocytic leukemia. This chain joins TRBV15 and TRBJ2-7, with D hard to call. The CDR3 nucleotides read TGTGCCACCAGCAGAGATCTCTACGAGCAGTACTTC. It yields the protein CATSRDLYEQYF.